These 15 T cell receptor beta chains share one sample of origin, sequenced in a study of T cells after yellow fever vaccination. Using its own MiXCR run on the 5' RACE reads, TCRdb lists one record per CDR3 protein. The table has 200,000 to 300,000 distinct CDR3 sequences, 10% to 15% seen once; the top ten hold around 0.49%. The material was CD4+ T cells sorted from PBMCs, obtained 45 days after the yellow fever booster vaccination. These receptors were taken from a man aged 30 to 45 who received the YFV17D yellow fever vaccine.

The table lists this clonotype with a few counts. The V and J genes are TRBV5-1 and TRBJ2-1; 9 bases map to TRBD2. After removal of 0 bases from V and 0 bases from J, the junction contained 1 base not matched to a gene. The CDR3 sequence is 16 residues long. Germline assignment: CDR1 SGHRS and CDR2 YFSETQ. The CDR3 sequence: CASSLVAGASYNEQFF. CDR3 nucleotides: TGCGCCAGCAGCTTGGTAGCGGGAGCCTCCTACAATGAGCAGTTCTTC.

The chain uses TRBV20-1 and TRBJ2-1; 9 bases map to TRBD2. V gave up 7 bases and J gave up 2 bases; unmatched junction bases: 6. The CDR3 totals 14 residues. From germline, CDR1 is DFQATT and CDR2 SNEGSKA (reference sequence). CDR3 in DNA: TGCAGTGGGATACTAGCGGGTCCCTACAATGAGCAGTTCTTC. It yields the protein CSGILAGPYNEQFF.

The J gene is TRBJ2-7, the V gene TRBV18, with a possible D match to TRBD2 (5 bases). The CDR3 extends over 13 amino acids. The ends were cut back, 2 bases at V and 5 bases at J, with 10 bases in the middle. The germline V gene encodes CDR1 KGHSH and CDR2 LQKENI. The CDR3 DNA is TGTGCCAGCTCACCAGACTCGACTAACGAGCAGTACTTC. Translating gives CASSPDSTNEQYF.

This clonotype was detected only a few times. CDR3 DNA sequence: TGTGCCACCAAGGGGGGACCTGGGGAGACCCAGTACTTC. It specifies CATKGGPGETQYF. The rearrangement joins TRBV10-3 to TRBJ2-5; D assignment may be TRBD1 or TRBD2 (6 bases each). The CDR3 is 13 amino acids. Trimming took 10 bases from V and 5 from J, leaving 17 bases between them. The germline V gene has CDR1 ENHRY and CDR2 SYGVKD.

This clonotype has just a few counts. The V and J genes are TRBV29-1 and TRBJ2-6, with D maybe TRBD2 (7 bases). Germline assignment: CDR1 SQVTM and CDR2 ANQGSEA. V was cut by 1 base and J by 0 bases, with 16 bases left in between. CDR3 length equals 18 residues. The CDR3 spells CSVEGGGSSYSGANVLTF. The CDR3 DNA reads as TGCAGCGTTGAAGGGGGGGGCAGCTCTTACTCTGGGGCCAACGTCCTGACTTTC.

The rearrangement uses TRBV6-5 and TRBJ2-1; TRBD2 is a possible D gene (5 bases). Between the trimmed V and J ends, which lost 2 bases and 2 bases, there was a span of 7 bases. The length of the CDR3 is 14 residues. Germline-derived CDR1 and CDR2 are MNHEY and SVGAGI. For the CDR3, the DNA is TGTGCCAGCAGTTACCGAGGGCCCTACAATGAGCAGTTCTTC. As protein: CASSYRGPYNEQFF.

The V call is TRBV11-3, the J call TRBJ2-1; no clear D. This CDR3 is built from 13 residues. The germline CDR1 and CDR2 sequences are SGHNT and YENEEA. The ends were cut back, 3 bases at V and 5 bases at J, with 8 bases in the middle. This CDR3 is CASSLRWNNEQFF. The CDR3 nucleotides are TGTGCCAGCAGCTTGCGGTGGAACAATGAGCAGTTCTTC.

The rearrangement links TRBV20-1 to TRBJ2-3, with no clear D. Germline values: CDR1 DFQATT, CDR2 SNEGSKA (reference sequence). V was cut by 6 bases and J by 4 bases, with 17 bases left in between. The CDR3 has 14 amino acids. The CDR3 loop is CSAEPGHWADTQYF. CDR3 coding DNA: TGCAGTGCAGAGCCGGGCCACTGGGCAGATACGCAGTATTTT.

This clonotype was observed a few times. This chain connects TRBV20-1 to TRBJ2-2, with D hard to call. The CDR3 has 14 residues. Trimming stripped 6 bases from V and 2 bases from J, with 13 bases between. Per the germline V gene, CDR1 is DFQATT and CDR2 is SNEGSKA (reference sequence). DNA of the CDR3: TGCAGTGCGAGAAGGGAACCAAACACCGGGGAGCTGTTTTTT. Its protein product is CSARREPNTGELFF.

This clonotype was found a few times. The rearrangement uses TRBV15 and TRBJ1-1; no definite D call. CDR3 length: 13 residues. CDR1 is LNHNV, CDR2 YYDKDF, per germline (reference sequence). The ends were cut back, 0 bases at V and 8 bases at J, with 10 bases in the middle. CDR3 DNA: TGTGCCACCAGCAGAGATCTGGCCAGGGAAGCTTTCTTT. It yields the protein CATSRDLAREAFF. Full variable domain (outside the CDR3, taken from reference TRBV15 and TRBJ1-1): DAMVIQNPRYQVTQFGKPVTLSCSQTLNHNVMYWYQQKSSQAPKLLFHYYDKDFNNEADTPDNFQSRRPNTSFCFLDIRSPGLGDTAMYLCATSRDLAREAFFGQGTRLTVV.

At least ten counts were recorded for this clonotype. The CDR3 bases are TGTGCCAGCAGCCCGATGGCGGCGGGAGGGGTCAATGAGCAGTTCTTC. Residues: CASSPMAAGGVNEQFF. The chain is built from TRBV7-2 and TRBJ2-1; 9 bases are shared with TRBD2. Germline CDR1 SGHTA, CDR2 FQGNSA. Trimming at V came to 5 bases and at J to 6 bases, leaving 11 bases not matched to a gene. This CDR3 is 16 amino acids long.

The rearrangement uses TRBV19 and TRBJ2-5; weak D call: TRBD2 (5 bases). The germline V gene has CDR1 LNHDA and CDR2 SQIVND (reference sequence). Trimming left V 4 bases short and J 3 bases short, with 9 bases between. The CDR3 spans 13 residues. CDR3 DNA: TGTGCCAGTAGTAGGCAGCGGAAAGAGACCCAGTACTTC. Amino acid sequence: CASSRQRKETQYF.

This clonotype has more than one count but fewer than ten. This chain connects TRBV20-1 to TRBJ2-7; D may match TRBD1 or TRBD2 (5 bases each). V gave up 2 bases and J gave up 0 bases, with 14 bases separating them. From germline, CDR1 is DFQATT and CDR2 SNEGSKA (reference sequence). This CDR3 has 15 amino acids. The CDR3 bases are TGCAGTGCTAGAAGGGACGCCTCCTCCTCCTACGAGCAGTACTTC. As protein: CSARRDASSSYEQYF.

Only a few counts were recorded for this clonotype. The V gene is TRBV29-1, the J gene TRBJ2-5; 7 bases agree with TRBD2. Germline V CDR1 and CDR2: SQVTM, ANQGSEA. V lost 7 bases to trimming and J lost 1 base; unmatched junction nucleotides: 15. This CDR3 has 16 amino acids. This CDR3 is CSAGKDPSGAQETQYF. DNA for the CDR3: TGCAGCGCAGGGAAAGATCCTAGCGGAGCCCAAGAGACCCAGTACTTC.

The chain combines TRBV2 with TRBJ2-7; D uncertain. Between the trimmed V and J ends, which lost 7 bases and 2 bases, there was a span of 6 bases. Germline V gives CDR1 SNHLY, CDR2 FYNNEI. The CDR3 loop spans 11 amino acids. The CDR3 nucleotides read TGTGCCAGCATCCTCGCCTACGAGCAGTACTTC. Its protein is CASILAYEQYF.